This is a list of T cell receptor beta chains from one sample in a study of T cells in Graves' hyperthyroidism and ophthalmopathy. In TCRdb, the multiplex PCR reads were re-called with MiXCR into one record per CDR3 protein. The sample records about 360,000 distinct CDR3 sequences, 13% being singletons. The material sequenced was blood. The source is a woman between 18 and 29 years old with Graves' hyperthyroidism. Each CDR3 is given with its conserved first and last residue. A D gene is named only where the DNA matches it firmly. Size is omitted from some rows. Given values are once, few, many or a class for expanded clones.

D	V	size	J	DNA	CDR3
.	TRBV2	many	TRBJ2-5	TGTGCCAGTATGGGGGGGCGTGAGGGGGAGACCCAGTACTTC	CASMGGREGETQYF
.	TRBV2	many	TRBJ1-4	TGTGCCAGCCTAAGAAGGATTACAGGGAATAATCGGGACAATGAAAAACTGTTTTTT	CASLRRITGNNRDNEKLFF
.	TRBV2	many	TRBJ1-1	TGTGCCAGCAGGTACGGTACTGAAGCTTTCTTT	CASRYGTEAFF
.	TRBV7-9	.	TRBJ1-4	TGTGCCAGCAGCGCACCGGGGCCAACTAATGAAAAACTGTTTTTT	CASSAPGPTNEKLFF
.	TRBV28	few	TRBJ1-1	TGTGCCAGCCAACACTACAAGGCAGGTGTAGCTTTCTTT	CASQHYKAGVAFF
.	TRBV6-2/TRBV6-3	many	TRBJ2-1	TGTGCCAGCAGCGGGAGTATGAGGGATGAGCAGTTCTTC	CASSGSMRDEQFF
TRBD2	TRBV7-9	few	TRBJ2-7	TGTGCCAGCATGGATAGCGGGAGTGGGAATTGGGGCGAGCAGTACTTC	CASMDSGSGNWGEQYF
.	TRBV28	.	TRBJ1-1	TGTGCCAGCACCAGAGTATTGAGGTCTCTAGCTTTCTTT	CASTRVLRSLAFF
.	TRBV12-3/TRBV12-4	many	TRBJ2-1	TGTGCCAGCAGTCGAGGGGGAGTCACCTACAATGAGCAGTTCTTC	CASSRGGVTYNEQFF
.	TRBV10-3	many	TRBJ2-7	TGTGCCATCAGTGAGAAAAGGAGCTCCTACGAGCAGTACTTC	CAISEKRSSYEQYF
.	TRBV6-2/TRBV6-3	few	TRBJ2-1	TGTGCCAGCAGTTACAGACACCACAATGAGCAGTTCTTC	CASSYRHHNEQFF
.	TRBV2	.	TRBJ1-4	TGTGCCAGCAGTGAAGCGGTTCCGGGAGAAAAACTGTTTTTT	CASSEAVPGEKLFF
.	TRBV2	many	TRBJ1-4	TGTGCCAGCATTAGAAGCGGGGATGAAAAACTGTTTTTT	CASIRSGDEKLFF
.	TRBV11-2	few	TRBJ1-6	TGTGCCAGCAGCTTAAGGTTTCGTTCACCCCTCCACTTT	CASSLRFRSPLHF
.	TRBV5-1	few	TRBJ2-5	TGCGCCAGCAGCTTGGCGAACGTAGGGGGCCAAGAGACCCAGTACTTC	CASSLANVGGQETQYF
.	TRBV4-1	.	TRBJ2-7	TGCGCCAGCCGATACCCAGGACAATCATCCGAGCAGTACTTC	CASRYPGQSSEQYF
TRBD1	TRBV6-2/TRBV6-3	.	TRBJ1-5	TGTGCCAGCAGTAACCAAAGGGGGCAAAGGGTTCAGCCCCAGCATTTT	CASSNQRGQRVQPQHF
.	TRBV20-1	few	TRBJ2-6	TGCAGTGCTTTTCGTTCGGGACTTGTGCTCTCTGGGGCCAACGTCCTGACTTTC	CSAFRSGLVLSGANVLTF
.	TRBV12-3/TRBV12-4	many	TRBJ1-6	TGTGCCAGCAGTTCCGGGACACTCTCCTATAATTCACCCCTCCACTTT	CASSSGTLSYNSPLHF
.	TRBV28	many	TRBJ2-5	TGTGCCAGCAGTTGGGGAAAAGAGACCCAGTACTTC	CASSWGKETQYF
.	TRBV6-1	.	TRBJ1-3	TGTGCCAGCGGTATTGGCACTTCAAACACCATATATTTT	CASGIGTSNTIYF
.	TRBV6-1	many	TRBJ2-3	TGTGCCAGCAGGCCGGGACTCCTCACAGATACGCAGTATTTT	CASRPGLLTDTQYF
.	TRBV7-8	many	TRBJ1-3	TGTGCCAGCAGCCCGAGGGACCTATCTGGAAACACCATATATTTT	CASSPRDLSGNTIYF
.	TRBV11-2	many	TRBJ2-7	TGTGCCAGCAGTCACGTTGACGAGCAGTACTTC	CASSHVDEQYF
.	TRBV5-1	.	TRBJ1-4	TGCGCCAGCAGCTACTCCGGGTGGGATGAAAAACTGTTTTTT	CASSYSGWDEKLFF
.	TRBV28	once	TRBJ2-1	TGTGCCAGCAGCGAGGAGGGAGGCCCTCGAATCTACAATGAGCAGTTCTTC	CASSEEGGPRIYNEQFF
TRBD2	TRBV20-1	few	TRBJ2-3	TGCAGTGCTGGGCGGGAGCTGCGAGATACGCAGTATTTT	CSAGRELRDTQYF
TRBD2	TRBV6-1	.	TRBJ2-3	TGTGCCAGCAGTATTGCTAGCGGGAGCACAGATACGCAGTATTTT	CASSIASGSTDTQYF
TRBD2	TRBV18	.	TRBJ2-2	TGTGCCAGCTCAATCCTAGCGGCCGAACAAGTGGGGGAGCTGTTTTTT	CASSILAAEQVGELFF
TRBD2	TRBV7-8	.	TRBJ2-5	TGTGCCAGCAGCCCCTGGGGGAGACTAGCCCCAGGGACAGAGACCCAGTACTTC	CASSPWGRLAPGTETQYF
.	TRBV6-6	.	TRBJ1-2	TGTGCCAGCAGTTACCCCCAGGCCCACTATGGCTACACCTTC	CASSYPQAHYGYTF
TRBD2	TRBV10-3	.	TRBJ2-6	TGTGCCATCAGGACGGGGGGAAATGGGGCCAACGTCCTGACTTTC	CAIRTGGNGANVLTF
TRBD2	TRBV20-1	.	TRBJ2-7	TGCAGTGCGCGGACTAGCGGGAGGGCAGGGGAGCAGTACTTC	CSARTSGRAGEQYF
TRBD1	TRBV27	many	TRBJ2-6	TGTGCCAGCAGTTGGGTTGGACAGGGGGCGGCTGGGGCCAACGTCCTGACTTTC	CASSWVGQGAAGANVLTF
.	TRBV7-9	.	TRBJ2-3	TGTGCCAGCAGCTTATGGGGACACACAGATACGCAGTATTTT	CASSLWGHTDTQYF
.	TRBV27	many	TRBJ1-2	TGTGCCAGCAGTTCCCATCTTTCCGACTATGGCTACACCTTC	CASSSHLSDYGYTF
.	TRBV2	many	TRBJ2-5	TGTGCCAGCAGTGCCGGCAGGGTTAACGGGGGAGAGACCCAGTACTTC	CASSAGRVNGGETQYF
.	TRBV9	.	TRBJ2-7	TGTGCCAGCAGCGTAGCTCCAGGGAAATACGAGCAGTACTTC	CASSVAPGKYEQYF
.	TRBV7-2	many	TRBJ2-7	TGTGCCAGCAGCTTAGGGGCCGACGGGACCTACGAGCAGTACTTC	CASSLGADGTYEQYF
TRBD2	TRBV9	.	TRBJ2-2	TGTGCCAGCAGCGTAGGAGCGGGGCCGAACACCGGGGAGCTGTTTTTT	CASSVGAGPNTGELFF
TRBD2	TRBV20-1	.	TRBJ2-1	TGCAATGCTAGGGGGGTCCTAGCGGGAGCCTCCTACAATGAGCAGTTCTTC	CNARGVLAGASYNEQFF
.	TRBV10-3	many	TRBJ2-7	TGTGCCATCAGTGAGAGACTCCTCTCCTACGAGCAGTACTTC	CAISERLLSYEQYF
.	TRBV20-1	many	TRBJ2-1	TGCAGTGCTAGCGCCCCCGCTTCCTACAATGAGCAGTTCTTC	CSASAPASYNEQFF
.	TRBV28	.	TRBJ1-4	TGTGCCAGCAGATCTGGGGGCGCAACTAATGAAAAACTGCTTTTT	CASRSGGATNEKLLF
.	TRBV29-1	few	TRBJ1-1	TGCAGCGTTGAAAACACTGAAGCTTTCTTT	CSVENTEAFF
.	TRBV18	many	TRBJ2-7	TGTGCCAGCTCACCACCAGGGGGGCACTACGAGCAGTACTTC	CASSPPGGHYEQYF
TRBD2	TRBV10-1	.	TRBJ2-2	TGCGCCAGCACCGGGGGGGGGATGAACACCGGGGAGCTGTTTTTT	CASTGGGMNTGELFF
.	TRBV6-2/TRBV6-3	many	TRBJ1-1	TGTGCCAGCAGAAATGGGGGGATGGAGAACACTGAAGCTTTCTTT	CASRNGGMENTEAFF
TRBD1	TRBV29-1	many	TRBJ1-1	TGCAGCGTTGAAAGGGACAGGCTCGTGAACACTGAAGCTTTCTTT	CSVERDRLVNTEAFF
.	TRBV6-2/TRBV6-3	few	TRBJ1-6	TGTGCCAGCAGTTACGGCGGGCCTCAACCGGGTCGATCACCCCTCCACTTT	CASSYGGPQPGRSPLHF
.	TRBV6-1	many	TRBJ1-2	TGTGCCAGCAGGGGGACGCCCACTAACTATGGCTACACCTTC	CASRGTPTNYGYTF
TRBD1	TRBV28	many	TRBJ1-3	TGTGCCAGCAGACATGCCGGGACAGGGGGCGGGAGGAGCTCTGGAAACACCATATATTTT	CASRHAGTGGGRSSGNTIYF
TRBD1	TRBV12-3/TRBV12-4	many	TRBJ2-7	TGTGCCAGCGGAGACAGCGGGACAGGGGCCTACGAGCAGTACTTC	CASGDSGTGAYEQYF
.	TRBV6-5	.	TRBJ2-5	TGTGCTGGCAGTTCCGAAGTGGAGACCCAGTACTTC	CAGSSEVETQYF
TRBD1	TRBV4-1	many	TRBJ1-2	TGCGCCAGCAGCCAACTTGGACAGGGGGATGGCTACACCTTC	CASSQLGQGDGYTF
TRBD2	TRBV11-2	many	TRBJ2-1	TGTGCCAGCAGCCTCATAAGCGGGGGTTTTTACAATGAGCAGTTCTTC	CASSLISGGFYNEQFF
.	TRBV27	many	TRBJ1-1	TGTGCCAGCAGTTTGGGGAGGGCAATGAACACTGAAGCTTTCTTT	CASSLGRAMNTEAFF
.	TRBV27	many	TRBJ1-2	TGTGCCAGCAGTTTGCCCACAGGTTTCGGCTACACCTTC	CASSLPTGFGYTF
TRBD2	TRBV7-3	many	TRBJ2-2	TGTGCCAGCAGCTTAAATGCTGGGAGGGCCGGCGGGGAGCTGTTTTTT	CASSLNAGRAGGELFF
.	TRBV7-2	many	TRBJ2-5	TGTGCCAGCAGCACCAGACAGGTCCAGACCCAGTACTTC	CASSTRQVQTQYF